These 23 T cell receptor beta chains share one sample of origin, sequenced in a study of T-cell reconstitution after alpha-beta-depleted transplantation in children. A library of TCRbeta sequences, prepared with unique molecular identifiers, was generated. TCRdb redid the calling of the PCR reads with MiXCR, one entry per CDR3 protein. The sample includes about 600,000 distinct CDR3 sequences, 10% to 15% seen only once; the top ten take around 2.2%. Specimen: PBMCs, mostly from graft donor cells, collected 360 days after TCRalphabeta/CD19-depleted stem cell transplant. The receptors stem from a male patient younger than 18 who had a stem cell transplant for acute myeloid leukemia, so the T cells may come from the graft donor.

V is TRBV9 and J is TRBJ2-1, with 13 bases identical to TRBD2. The CDR3 runs to 16 residues. V gave up 1 base and J gave up 10 bases; unmatched junction bases: 8. Germline V gives CDR1 SGDLS, CDR2 YYNGEE. Here the CDR3 reads CASSVLLAGGKGEQFF. CDR3 DNA sequence: TGTGCCAGCAGCGTACTACTAGCGGGAGGGAAGGGAGAGCAGTTCTTC.

In this sample, this clonotype turned up a few times. The rearrangement joins TRBV6-2 or TRBV6-3 to TRBJ2-1; 8 bases line up with TRBD2. V shed 5 bases and J 9 bases; nucleotides not matched to a gene: 6. This CDR3 is 13 amino acids long. Germline V gene lookup returns CDR1 MNHEY and CDR2 SVGEGT. CDR3 loop: CASSLLAVGEQFF. In DNA form, the CDR3 reads TGTGCCAGCAGTCTACTAGCGGTGGGTGAGCAGTTCTTC.

This clonotype was seen a handful of times. The chain joins TRBV14 to TRBJ2-3; D possibly corresponds to TRBD2 (6 bases). The V gene lost 0 bases and the J gene lost 4 bases, with 20 bases spanning the gap. The CDR3 extends over 18 amino acids. Germline lookup yields CDR1 SGHDN and CDR2 FVKESK. Here the CDR3 reads CASSQETRGVRAADTQYF. The CDR3 DNA sequence: TGTGCCAGCAGCCAAGAAACGCGCGGGGTACGGGCTGCAGATACGCAGTATTTT.

The chain uses TRBV7-3 and TRBJ2-2; 16 nucleotides match TRBD2. The germline V gene has CDR1 SGHTA and CDR2 FQGTGA. This CDR3 is built from 19 residues. Trimming cost V 3 bases and J 5 bases; bases outside gene matches: 9. This CDR3 reads CASSFTPGLAGGGTGELFF. In DNA, the CDR3 is TGTGCCAGCAGCTTCACCCCGGGACTAGCGGGAGGGGGTACCGGGGAGCTGTTTTTT.

Only a few counts were recorded for this clonotype. V gene TRBV4-3 combines with J gene TRBJ2-3; 8 bases are a match to TRBD1. The junction had 2 bases not matched to a gene; V was cut back by 3 bases and J by 3 bases. The CDR3 loop spans 14 amino acids. The germline V gene has CDR1 LGHNA and CDR2 YSLEER. CDR3 region: CASSHDRGTDTQYF. CDR3 nucleotide sequence: TGCGCCAGCAGCCACGACAGGGGAACAGATACGCAGTATTTT.

Ten or more counts support this clonotype. The chain combines TRBV12-3 or TRBV12-4 with TRBJ2-5; 12 nucleotides line up with TRBD2. Trimming cost V 4 bases and J 5 bases; bases outside gene matches: 14. The length of the CDR3 is 18 residues. The CDR3 DNA reads as TGTGCCAGCAGTTCTCTCGGACTAGCGGGACCTTGGGGGGAGACCCAGTACTTC. Amino acid sequence: CASSSLGLAGPWGETQYF.

The rearrangement joins TRBV4-3 to TRBJ2-3; D might be TRBD2 (7 bases). The ends were cut back, 1 base at V and 6 bases at J, with 17 bases in the middle. The V gene's germline CDR1 is LGHNA and CDR2 YSLEER. The CDR3 has 16 residues. CDR3 in amino acids: CASSQVGAGAEDTQYF. CDR3 coding DNA: TGCGCCAGCAGCCAAGTAGGCGCGGGGGCCGAGGATACGCAGTATTTT.

Only a few counts were recorded for this clonotype. The chain employs TRBV10-3 and TRBJ2-3; TRBD2 is a possible D gene (6 bases). Germline V gives CDR1 ENHRY, CDR2 SYGVKD. V lost 2 bases to trimming and J lost 2 bases, with 11 bases between them. The CDR3 length is 15 residues. CDR3 sequence: CAISEPGLLTDTQYF. The CDR3 nucleotides read TGTGCCATCAGTGAGCCGGGACTCCTCACAGATACGCAGTATTTT.

This clonotype was detected only a few times. The genes are TRBV20-1 and TRBJ1-1; D remains unclear. Germline CDR1 and CDR2: DFQATT and SNEGSKA (reference sequence). Trimming left V 6 bases short and J 0 bases short, with 17 bases between. The CDR3 runs to 15 residues. CDR3 amino acids: CSAPGISIMNTEAFF. The CDR3 DNA follows: TGCAGTGCCCCAGGAATAAGCATCATGAACACTGAAGCTTTCTTT.

The V call is TRBV28, the J call TRBJ2-1, with a tentative D call TRBD2 (6 bases). With 5 bases removed from V and 7 bases from J, the gap between germline ends came to 15 bases. CDR3 size: 14 residues. Germline V lookup: CDR1 MDHEN, CDR2 SYDVKM. In nucleotides, the CDR3 is TGTGCCAGCAGTGTCTGGAGGGGAGAAAATGAGCAGTTCTTC. It translates to CASSVWRGENEQFF.

This clonotype was recorded only once. V is TRBV12-3 or TRBV12-4 and J is TRBJ2-7, with D unclear. CDR3 length: 12 amino acids. Trimming cost V 6 bases and J 2 bases, with 8 bases left between them. The CDR3 spells CASSYFTYEQYF. The CDR3 region has the DNA TGTGCCAGCAGCTATTTTACCTACGAGCAGTACTTC.

This clonotype was found many times. The rearrangement uses TRBV15 and TRBJ2-1, with 9 bases aligning to TRBD2. CDR3 size: 21 residues. J was trimmed by 6 bases and V by 0 bases; bases with no gene match: 21. Germline V gene lookup returns CDR1 LNHNV and CDR2 YYDKDF (reference sequence). CDR3 residues: CATSRDAGSTSGPWGPNEQFF. The CDR3 nucleotides are TGTGCCACCAGCAGAGATGCTGGCTCGACTAGCGGTCCCTGGGGACCCAATGAGCAGTTCTTC.

This clonotype occurred a few times. The chain recombines TRBV7-3 with TRBJ1-1, with TRBD1 as a possible D gene (5 bases). Trimming removed 5 bases at V and 4 bases at J, with 11 bases between. CDR1 and CDR2 from the germline V gene are SGHTA and FQGTGA. This CDR3 contains 13 residues. Here the CDR3 DNA reads TGTGCCAGCAGCCCGACAGCATTCACTGAAGCTTTCTTT. It encodes CASSPTAFTEAFF.

This clonotype was recorded many times. The chain uses TRBV5-1 and TRBJ1-5; 7 bases match TRBD1. Unmatched junction bases numbered 12, after V lost 3 bases and J lost 9 bases. CDR1 SGHRS and CDR2 YFSETQ come from the germline V gene. This CDR3 is 15 amino acids long. In nucleotides, the CDR3 is TGCGCCAGCAGCTACGGGACAGAATTGGGGATGCCCCAGCATTTT. Amino acid sequence: CASSYGTELGMPQHF.

The rearrangement joins TRBV28 to TRBJ1-5, with D perhaps matching TRBD1 (6 bases). CDR3 size: 16 residues. The V end was cut by 4 bases, the J end by 2 bases, with 15 bases between. Germline loops: CDR1 MDHEN, CDR2 SYDVKM. This chain's CDR3 is CASSYWGREGNQPQHF. CDR3 nucleotide sequence: TGTGCCAGCAGTTATTGGGGGCGCGAAGGCAATCAGCCCCAGCATTTT.

This chain joins TRBV7-2 and TRBJ2-7; TRBD1 matches 9 bases. Germline V lookup: CDR1 SGHTA, CDR2 FQGNSA. Unmatched junction bases numbered 10, after V lost 4 bases and J lost 6 bases. This CDR3 is 15 amino acids long. CDR3 residues: CASSSQTGGAFEQYF. DNA for the CDR3: TGTGCCAGCAGCTCCCAGACAGGGGGAGCATTCGAGCAGTACTTC.

This clonotype was counted between two and nine times. The rearrangement links TRBV5-1 to TRBJ1-1; the D is unclear. The CDR3 runs 18 residues. Trimming took 0 bases from V and 0 from J, leaving 18 bases between them. Germline lookup yields CDR1 SGHRS and CDR2 YFSETQ. This chain's CDR3 is CASSLVWGAGLMNTEAFF. The CDR3 DNA reads TGCGCCAGCAGCTTGGTATGGGGTGCGGGGTTAATGAACACTGAAGCTTTCTTT.

This chain uses TRBV4-2 with TRBJ2-5; 9 bases are shared with TRBD2. This CDR3 contains 16 residues. V lost 0 bases and J lost 5; bases outside the gene matches: 7. Germline CDR1 reads LGHNA; CDR2 reads YNFKEQ. CDR3 region: CASSQDSGSLEETQYF. The CDR3 nucleotides are TGTGCCAGCAGCCAAGATAGCGGGAGTCTAGAGGAGACCCAGTACTTC.

CDR3 nucleotide sequence: TGCAGCGTTGAAGCCAGACAGGCCCGGGTAGGAGAGACCCAGTACTTC. Translated, it gives CSVEARQARVGETQYF. V gene TRBV29-1 combines with J gene TRBJ2-5; TRBD1 might be the D (6 bases). Germline loops: CDR1 SQVTM, CDR2 ANQGSEA. Trimming shortened V by 1 base and J by 4 bases, and 19 bases separated the two germline ends. CDR3 size: 16 residues. Drawing the rest from reference TRBV29-1 and TRBJ2-5, the complete variable domain is SAVISQKPSRDICQRGTSLTIQCQVDSQVTMMFWYRQQPGQSLTLIATANQGSEATYESGFVIDKFPISRPNLTFSTLTVSNMSPEDSSIYLCSVEARQARVGETQYFGPGTRLLVL.

This clonotype was picked up a small number of times. This chain uses TRBV25-1 with TRBJ2-5; 7 bases align to TRBD1. CDR1 is MGHDK, CDR2 SYGVNS, per germline. J lost 2 bases, V lost 1 base, and 4 bases had no gene match. This CDR3 has 15 amino acids. The CDR3 region is CASSELDRSQETQYF. In DNA, the CDR3 is TGTGCCAGCAGTGAATTGGACAGGTCACAAGAGACCCAGTACTTC.

The gene calls are TRBV7-6 and TRBJ2-5; no clear D. The CDR3 spans 11 residues. The germline V gene encodes CDR1 SGHVS and CDR2 FNYEAQ. Trimming pared 4 bases from V and 6 bases from J, leaving 6 bases between. DNA for the CDR3: TGTGCCAGCAGCTCAGGCCAGACCCAGTACTTC. It encodes CASSSGQTQYF.

There are a few counts of this clonotype. The rearrangement uses TRBV4-3 and TRBJ2-7; TRBD1 agrees at 9 bases. Germline lookup yields CDR1 LGHNA and CDR2 YSLEER. This CDR3 spans 15 amino acids. The J segment lost 5 bases and the V segment lost 1 base, leaving 6 bases of the junction unmatched. CDR3 in DNA: TGCGCCAGCAGCCAAGCGGACAGGGGACGTGACGAGCAGTACTTC. Its translation: CASSQADRGRDEQYF.

This clonotype was counted at least ten times. The chain uses TRBV7-3 and TRBJ2-7; D unresolved. Per the germline V gene, CDR1 is SGHTA and CDR2 is FQGTGA. This CDR3 contains 14 residues. V was clipped by 2 bases and J by 2 bases, with 10 bases between them. The CDR3, as DNA: TGTGCCAGCAGCTTAGCTCCCGGCCCCTACGAGCAGTACTTC. Translation gives CASSLAPGPYEQYF.